Listed below are T cell receptor beta chains from one sample, sequenced in a study of T cell responses to AZD1222 COVID-19 vaccine. TCRdb keeps only in-frame clones here, not all; method: immunoSEQ multiplex PCR. The table includes about 120,000 clones, 85% to 95% detected once. Sequenced material: peripheral blood, taken 28 days after the second AZD1222 dose. These receptors all come from an adult who received the AZD1222 COVID-19 vaccine. The CDR3 runs from the conserved cysteine through the conserved F or W. Fields, in order: D gene, clone size, J gene, V gene, CDR3 DNA, CDR3 protein. D genes are given only for firm matches. Rows give clone size only sometimes, using once, few, many, or a class for an expanded clone.

TRBD2	-	TRBJ2-1	TRBV7-3	TGTGCCAGCAGCTTAGCGGGAGCCCCCGCCAATGAGCAGTTCTTC	CASSLAGAPANEQFF
-	-	TRBJ2-3	TRBV5-6	TGTGCCAGCAGCTTGTACGGGGGCACAGATACGCAGTATTTT	CASSLYGGTDTQYF
-	-	TRBJ1-6	TRBV5-1	TGCGCCAGCGCGGAATTGGGCTCCTATAATTCACCCCTCCACTTT	CASAELGSYNSPLHF
-	-	TRBJ2-2	TRBV3-1/TRBV3-2	TGTGCCAGCAGCCAAGATTGGGCTGGCGGGGAGCTGTTTTTT	CASSQDWAGGELFF
-	once	TRBJ2-7	TRBV11-2	TGTGCCAGCAGCCCCCATGGTCAGGGCCTTTACGAGCAGTACTTC	CASSPHGQGLYEQYF
TRBD2	-	TRBJ2-3	TRBV10-1	TGCGCCAGCAGTGGAGATATTGCGGGGGTCTTCCCTACGCAGTATTTT	CASSGDIAGVFPTQYF
TRBD1	once	TRBJ1-2	TRBV2	TGTGCCAGCAGTCCATTGGGACAGGGAGCCTATGGCTACACCTTC	CASSPLGQGAYGYTF
-	-	TRBJ2-3	TRBV19	TGTGCCAGTAGTATTATCGATACGCAGTATTTT	CASSIIDTQYF
-	-	TRBJ2-5	TRBV9	TGTGCCAGCAGCGTGGGGGGGCAGCCGTTAGCGAAAGAGACCCAGTACTTC	CASSVGGQPLAKETQYF
-	-	TRBJ1-2	TRBV5-8	TGTGCCAGCAGCCCCGAAGGGGCCCCTGCTAACTATGGCTACACCTTC	CASSPEGAPANYGYTF
TRBD2	-	TRBJ2-7	TRBV5-4	TGTGCCAGCAGCTCGGATTTAGCGGGGGGCCCCCCCGAGCAGTACTTC	CASSSDLAGGPPEQYF
-	-	TRBJ2-7	TRBV6-4	TGTGCCAGCAGCCAGGACCCCACCTACGAGCAGTACTTC	CASSQDPTYEQYF
-	-	TRBJ2-1	TRBV2	TGTGCCAGCAGTGAATATGGCAGGGCTTTCTTC	CASSEYGRAFF
TRBD1	once	TRBJ2-4	TRBV15	TGTGCCACCAGCGGCCGGGACAGGTTAGCCAAAAACATTCAGTACTTC	CATSGRDRLAKNIQYF